This TCR beta chain was profiled in a study of blood T cell repertoires in COVID-19. Study-wide context: Specimens from acute and convalescent COVID-19 originated in the United States, Italy and Spain. From T cells, B-cell-depleted T cells, or PBMCs came the material, which was cDNA or gDNA.

Original methodology: Nucleated cell counts were estimated from reference gene primer amplification. The method was immunoSEQ multiplex PCR; TCRdb's version includes in-frame clones alone and lacks a portion of them. V, J and clone size reflect that table, while D and trimming were determined from the DNA. The table shows approximately 270,000 clones, with 91% occurring only once. Those who participated ranged in age from roughly 18 to 89 years and resided in about two dozen US areas. The TCR was taken from a human donor in a cohort exposed to, infected with or recovered from COVID-19 (not recorded which). The donor label of this sample is uncertain. Sequencing was carried out using PBMCs or T cells enriched from blood (not recorded which).

DNA of the CDR3: TGTGCCAGCTCACCATTGACGCGGGTGGCCCAAGAGACCCAGTACTTC. It encodes CASSPLTRVAQETQYF. V and J are TRBV18 and TRBJ2-5; a possible D gene is TRBD2 (5 bases). The CDR3 has 16 residues. The V end lost 2 bases, the J end lost 1 base, and 14 bases lay between the germline ends. Germline assignment: CDR1 KGHSH and CDR2 LQKENI. Based on the CDR3 plus reference TRBV18 and TRBJ2-5, the full variable domain is NAGVMQNPRHLVRRRGQEARLRCSPMKGHSHVYWYRQLPEEGLKFMVYLQKENIIDESGMPKERFSAEFPKEGPSILRIQQVVRGDSAAYFCASSPLTRVAQETQYFGPGTRLLVL.